The T cell receptor (beta chain) under discussion was sequenced for a study of CDR3 diversity in severe acne. The CDR3 has 15 amino acids. Trimming took off 3 bases at V and 0 bases at J, with 10 bases between the two ends. Germline assignment: CDR1 SNHLY and CDR2 FYNNEI. Each CDR3 protein is one row after TCRdb ran MiXCR on the PCR reads. The sample includes over 100,000 distinct CDR3 sequences, 51% of them seen just once. This clonotype was sampled from a male donor with acne. The material sequenced was blood. The J gene is TRBJ2-3, the V gene TRBV2; tentative D call: TRBD2 (6 bases). In DNA, the CDR3 is TGTGCCAGCAGTGAGAGCGGGCCAAGCACAGATACGCAGTATTTT. It is translated as CASSESGPSTDTQYF. Drawing the rest from reference TRBV2 and TRBJ2-3, the complete variable domain is EPEVTQTPSHQVTQMGQEVILRCVPISNHLYFYWYRQILGQKVEFLVSFYNNEISEKSEIFDDQFSVERPDGSNFTLKIRSTKLEDSAMYFCASSESGPSTDTQYFGPGTRLTVL.